This T cell receptor (beta chain) is drawn from a study of T cell responses to AZD1222 COVID-19 vaccine. At the level of the study: Investigators merged groups given second doses at roughly 4 or roughly 12 weeks. Study outcomes and limitations: Along spike, vaccine-associated CD4 TCRs were found throughout, with dominance at 160-218 and 743-854. Per reports, nearly half of all spike-specific TCRs target regions that are unmutated in variants. Among those given AZD1222, only six were seropositive at baseline.

Profiling relied on immunoSEQ multiplex PCR, and the TCRdb table lists in-frame clones only, not all of them. The sample carries about 140,000 clones, roughly 92% recorded once. Germline V CDR1 and CDR2: SGHTA, FQGTGA. This CDR3 comprises 13 residues. V was cut by 1 base and J by 3 bases, with 7 bases left in between. With respect to this clone: Its antigen is undetermined.

J is TRBJ2-7 and V is TRBV7-3; D is undetermined. The sequences come from peripheral blood, collected on day 0 of AZD1222 vaccination. The origin of this receptor is an adult in good health. CDR3 residues: CASSLSHGYEQYF. As DNA, the CDR3 is TGTGCCAGCAGCTTAAGTCACGGCTACGAGCAGTACTTC.